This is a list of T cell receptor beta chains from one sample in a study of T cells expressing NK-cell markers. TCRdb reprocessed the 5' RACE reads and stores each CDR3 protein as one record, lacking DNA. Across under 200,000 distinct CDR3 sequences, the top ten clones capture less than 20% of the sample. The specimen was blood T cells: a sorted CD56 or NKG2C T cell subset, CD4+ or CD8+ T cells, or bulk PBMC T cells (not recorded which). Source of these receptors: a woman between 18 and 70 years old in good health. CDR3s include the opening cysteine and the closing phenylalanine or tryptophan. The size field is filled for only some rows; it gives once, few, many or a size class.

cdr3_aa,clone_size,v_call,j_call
CASSPRQGAGQPQHF,-,TRBV5-1,TRBJ1-5
CASSLWLERSTAYEQYF,-,TRBV5-1,TRBJ2-7
CSARAVQGLANYGYTF,-,TRBV20-1,TRBJ1-2
CASSIDLAGSYNEQFF,-,TRBV19,TRBJ2-1
CASSPPGTGELFF,-,TRBV12-3/TRBV12-4,TRBJ2-2
CASSSGQGTYEQYF,-,TRBV5-1,TRBJ2-7
CSVLERQPSYNSPLHF,-,TRBV20-1,TRBJ1-6
CASSFGVTAGGGEQYF,-,TRBV5-5,TRBJ2-7
CASSSDSSAGELFF,-,TRBV7-3,TRBJ2-2
CASSLAGPSEAFF,-,TRBV12-3/TRBV12-4,TRBJ1-1
CASSMRGRVPQETQYF,-,TRBV19,TRBJ2-5
CATSRDNPGLAETQYF,-,TRBV15,TRBJ2-5
CASSPTGEHSPLHF,-,TRBV18,TRBJ1-6
CASSPPPGTPTTGELFF,-,TRBV12-3/TRBV12-4,TRBJ2-2
CASTKDWGASNQPQHF,-,TRBV12-3/TRBV12-4,TRBJ1-5
CASSPPGRQETQYF,-,TRBV18,TRBJ2-5
CASSYVGTGSDEQFF,-,TRBV7-2,TRBJ2-1
CASSLRAGLYNEQFF,-,TRBV9,TRBJ2-1
CASSQSPGQQETQYF,-,TRBV4-1,TRBJ2-5
CAISGGGKGTSGTYEQYF,-,TRBV10-3,TRBJ2-7
CASSSPGRNEQFF,-,TRBV3-1,TRBJ2-1
CASSRGGTYEQYF,-,TRBV28,TRBJ2-7
CASSLADREAFF,-,TRBV7-2,TRBJ1-1
CASSPRGSGRYEQYF,-,TRBV5-1,TRBJ2-7
CASSPDTVLGTQHF,-,TRBV7-9,TRBJ1-5
CASSFSDQPQHF,-,TRBV6-6,TRBJ1-5
CASSWGTASYNEQFF,-,TRBV5-1,TRBJ2-1
CASSPELAGGTGELFF,-,TRBV5-1,TRBJ2-2
CASRDSGTSGKQYF,-,TRBV3-1,TRBJ2-7
CASSIGRNEQFF,-,TRBV19,TRBJ2-1
CSARRTTVLNQPQHF,-,TRBV20-1,TRBJ1-5
CASSSSGASGNNEQFF,-,TRBV28,TRBJ2-1
CASSNTAPSYNEQFF,-,TRBV5-1,TRBJ2-1
CASGKEGAGQPQHF,-,TRBV4-2,TRBJ1-5
CASGPGTQNYNEQFF,-,TRBV12-5,TRBJ2-1
CASSIPRDTIYF,-,TRBV28,TRBJ1-3
CSSLRVGEDGNQPQHF,-,TRBV20-1,TRBJ1-5
CASSRGDGEQFF,-,TRBV3-1,TRBJ2-1
CASSRTAGNTIYF,medium-sized,TRBV3-1,TRBJ1-3
CATGLERNTEAFF,-,TRBV7-3,TRBJ1-1
CASSNTVGGLSSPLHF,-,TRBV21-1,TRBJ1-6
CSASDSNEKLFF,-,TRBV20-1,TRBJ1-4